This TCR beta chain came from a study of blood T cell repertoires in COVID-19. Germline V CDR1 and CDR2: LGHDT, YNNKEL (reference sequence). The CDR3 contains 14 residues. V was clipped by 0 bases and J by 16 bases, with 19 bases between them. This clone appeared once. Method: immunoSEQ multiplex PCR; TCRdb's copy keeps in-frame clones and lacks some. The sample has under 500,000 clones, about 85% seen once. The TCR was taken from a woman aged 18-29 years with acute COVID-19. The specimen was PBMCs or T cells enriched from blood (not recorded which). The V gene is TRBV3-1 (or the pseudogene TRBV3-2), the J gene TRBJ1-3, with D perhaps matching TRBD1 (5 bases). The CDR3, as DNA: TGTGCCAGCAGCCAAGAGATACAGGTTTACCCCCTGTATTTT. The encoded protein is CASSQEIQVYPLYF.